A single sample is the source of the 21 T cell receptor beta chains below, sequenced in a study of shared T cell receptors in the human thymus. TCRdb keeps only in-frame clones here, not all; method: immunoSEQ multiplex PCR. The data hold more than 550,000 clones, with 70% to 90% observed a single time. This same sample was also taken into another study, of human thymus T cells.

Sequencing was carried out using thymocytes. The receptors originated from a girl less than two years old with a congenital heart defect.

This clone was detected a few times. CDR3 nucleotide sequence: TGCAGTGCTTACCTGACAGGCGGCTACACCTTC. It specifies CSAYLTGGYTF. The chain couples TRBV20-1 to TRBJ1-2; a possible D gene is TRBD1 (6 bases). With 5 bases removed from V and 8 bases from J, the gap between germline ends came to 12 bases. Germline-derived CDR1 and CDR2 are DFQATT and SNEGSKA (reference sequence). The CDR3 runs to 11 residues.

The V call is TRBV18, the J call TRBJ1-4; the D gene is possibly TRBD1 (6 bases). V was cut by 0 bases and J by 5 bases, with 10 bases left in between. This CDR3 is built from 15 residues. CDR1 is KGHSH and CDR2 is LQKENI in the germline V gene. The CDR3 loop is CASSPPSGENEKLFF. The CDR3, as DNA: TGTGCCAGCTCACCACCGTCAGGGGAGAATGAAAAACTGTTTTTT.

The chain couples TRBV4-3 to TRBJ2-1; D is possibly TRBD2 (5 bases). Per germline, CDR1 LGHNA and CDR2 YSLEER. Trimming took 0 bases from V and 8 from J, leaving 14 bases between them. The CDR3 totals 15 residues. CDR3: CASSQDLLVGDEQFF. The CDR3 DNA reads as TGCGCCAGCAGCCAAGATCTACTAGTGGGCGATGAGCAGTTCTTC.

This chain links TRBV7-9 with TRBJ2-5; 7 positions match TRBD2. The CDR3 totals 15 residues. Per the germline V gene, CDR1 is SEHNR and CDR2 is FQNEAQ (reference sequence). The trim removed 2 bases at V and 4 bases at J, leaving 7 bases unmatched. Written as DNA, the CDR3 is TGTGCCAGCAGCTTACCGCGGACGGGGGGAGAGACCCAGTACTTC. It specifies CASSLPRTGGETQYF. The full variable domain, in which reference TRBV7-9 and TRBJ2-5 provide the parts outside the CDR3, is DTGVSQNPRHKITKRGQNVTFRCDPISEHNRLYWYRQTLGQGPEFLTYFQNEAQLEKSRLLSDRFSAERPKGSFSTLEIQRTEQGDSAMYLCASSLPRTGGETQYFGPGTRLLVL.

V gene TRBV2 combines with J gene TRBJ1-1; D is unclear. The CDR3 length is 13 residues. CDR1 and CDR2 from the germline V gene are SNHLY and FYNNEI. V was pared by 7 bases and J by 4 bases, with 13 bases between. As DNA, the CDR3 is TGTGCCAGCAAAATGGAGGGAGGCACTGAAGCTTTCTTT. Translated, it gives CASKMEGGTEAFF.

This clone has just a few counts. The chain recombines TRBV30 with TRBJ1-2; tentatively, D is TRBD1 (6 bases). CDR1 is GTSNPN and CDR2 is SVGIG in the germline V gene (reference sequence). This CDR3 has 18 amino acids. Trimming took off 4 bases at V and 1 base at J, with 25 bases between the two ends. CDR3 region: CAWTHTGTPILDNYGYTF. As DNA, the CDR3 is TGTGCCTGGACCCATACCGGGACACCGATCCTAGATAACTATGGCTACACCTTC. Combining the CDR3 with reference TRBV30 and TRBJ1-2 gives the whole variable domain SQTIHQWPATLVQPVGSPLSLECTVEGTSNPNLYWYRQAAGRGLQLLFYSVGIGQISSEVPQNLSASRPQDRQFILSSKKLLLSDSGFYLCAWTHTGTPILDNYGYTFGSGTRLTVV.

This chain links TRBV2 with TRBJ1-2, with D uncertain. The CDR3 totals 12 residues. Deletions cut 7 bases from V and 5 bases from J, with 11 bases between. Germline V gene data show CDR1 as SNHLY and CDR2 as FYNNEI. CDR3 sequence: CASKEARYGYTF. CDR3 nucleotide sequence: TGTGCCAGCAAGGAGGCGCGATATGGCTACACCTTC.

The J gene is TRBJ2-7, the V gene TRBV13; the D is unclear. This CDR3 region has 14 residues. CDR1 is PRHDT and CDR2 is FYEKMQ in the germline V gene (reference sequence). V lost 1 base and J lost 7, with 14 bases in between. CDR3 sequence reads: CASSLDERWWEQYF. The CDR3 coding sequence is TGTGCCAGCAGCTTAGACGAGAGGTGGTGGGAGCAGTACTTC. Variable domain in full (rest from reference TRBV13 and TRBJ2-7): AAGVIQSPRHLIKEKRETATLKCYPIPRHDTVYWYQQGPGQDPQFLISFYEKMQSDKGSIPDRFSAQQFSDYHSELNMSSLELGDSALYFCASSLDERWWEQYFGPGTRLTVT.

For the CDR3, the DNA is TGTGCCAGCAGTGAATTCGACAATCCCTATGGCTACACCTTC. Its protein product is CASSEFDNPYGYTF. The J gene is TRBJ1-2, the V gene TRBV25-1, with no clear D. This CDR3 is built from 14 residues. From germline, CDR1 is MGHDK and CDR2 SYGVNS. V was clipped by 1 base and J by 4 bases, with 10 bases between them.

CDR3: CASSEFTGQDGNQPQHF. As DNA, the CDR3 is TGTGCCAGCAGTGAGTTTACGGGACAGGACGGCAATCAGCCCCAGCATTTT. The rearrangement uses TRBV6-1 and TRBJ1-5; 8 bases are shared with TRBD1. CDR1 and CDR2 from the germline V gene are MNHNS and SASEGT. The CDR3 extends over 17 amino acids. V gave up 3 bases and J gave up 2 bases; unmatched junction bases: 9.

The chain recombines TRBV29-1 with TRBJ2-4; TRBD1 agrees at 7 bases. The J segment lost 1 base and the V segment lost 7 bases, leaving 7 bases of the junction unmatched. The CDR3 runs 14 residues. The V gene's germline CDR1 is SQVTM and CDR2 ANQGSEA. The CDR3 bases are TGCAGCGCACAACCGACAGGGGCCAAAAACATTCAGTACTTC. It encodes CSAQPTGAKNIQYF.

This clone showed up just once. J is TRBJ2-1 and V is TRBV4-1; 12 positions match TRBD2. The CDR3 spans 15 residues. The germline V gene has CDR1 MGHRA and CDR2 YSYEKL. The V segment lost 3 bases and the J segment 5 bases; nucleotides outside the gene matches: 2. The CDR3 reads CASSQRLAGDNEQFF. CDR3 DNA: TGCGCCAGCAGCCAGAGACTAGCGGGGGACAATGAGCAGTTCTTC.

V usage is TRBV5-4 and J usage is TRBJ2-7, with 10 positions matching TRBD2. The CDR3 totals 17 residues. V gave up 1 base and J gave up 7 bases; unmatched junction bases: 14. Germline CDR1 and CDR2: SGHNT and YYREEE (reference sequence). The CDR3 DNA sequence: TGTGCCAGCAGCTTGTGCCTTTGGGTACTAGCGGGGAGTGAGCAGTACTTC. This translates into CASSLCLWVLAGSEQYF.

The chain recombines TRBV27 with TRBJ1-2, with 7 bases aligning to TRBD1. Trimming cost V 2 bases and J 0 bases; bases outside gene matches: 6. Germline loops: CDR1 MNHEY, CDR2 SMNVEV (reference sequence). The CDR3 sequence is 16 residues long. CDR3 sequence reads: CASSLDRETPNYGYTF. In nucleotides, the CDR3 is TGTGCCAGCAGTTTAGACAGGGAAACCCCTAACTATGGCTACACCTTC.

This clone has only a few counts. This chain uses TRBV11-2 with TRBJ1-1; D not certain. The germline gives CDR1 SGHAT, CDR2 FQNNGV. The CDR3 runs to 16 residues. Trimming cost V 6 bases and J 2 bases, with 19 bases left between them. The CDR3 DNA reads as TGTGCCAGCAGTCCCGTGGTTCGCAGGACTAACACTGAAGCTTTCTTT. This encodes CASSPVVRRTNTEAFF.

The chain links TRBV5-1 to TRBJ2-7; TRBD2 matches at 13 bases. Germline CDR1 reads SGHRS; CDR2 reads YFSETQ. Trimming cost V 0 bases and J 0 bases; bases outside gene matches: 3. The CDR3 runs 17 residues. This CDR3 is CASSLARTSGGSYEQYF. The DNA of the CDR3 is TGCGCCAGCAGCTTGGCCCGGACTAGCGGGGGCTCCTACGAGCAGTACTTC.

This clone appeared a few times. The chain couples TRBV5-5 to TRBJ1-1, with D tentatively TRBD1 (5 bases). V lost 2 bases, J lost 8 bases, and 13 bases lay in between. The germline V gene encodes CDR1 SGHKS and CDR2 YYEKEE (reference sequence). This CDR3 region has 13 residues. DNA for the CDR3: TGTGCCAGCAGCTTACTGACAGCAACGGAAGCTTTCTTT. As protein: CASSLLTATEAFF. Filled out from reference TRBV5-5 and TRBJ1-1, the complete variable domain reads DAGVTQSPTHLIKTRGQQVTLRCSPISGHKSVSWYQQVLGQGPQFIFQYYEKEERGRGNFPDRFSARQFPNYSSELNVNALLLGDSALYLCASSLLTATEAFFGQGTRLTVV.

The chain links TRBV7-7 to TRBJ1-3; 9 nucleotides align to TRBD1. The CDR3 covers 21 residues. The V and J ends lost 4 bases and 0 bases, in that order; junction bases with no gene match: 19. CDR1 and CDR2 from the germline V gene are SSHAT and FNYEAQ (reference sequence). The DNA of the CDR3 is TGTGCCAGCAGCTCGGAGGGAGGGGAGGGACAGGGTACCCTCTCTGGAAACACCATATATTTT. It translates to CASSSEGGEGQGTLSGNTIYF.

This sequence joins TRBV6-5 and TRBJ1-2; TRBD1 is a possible D gene (6 bases). V was shortened by 5 bases and J by 8 bases, with 21 bases between the two germline ends. This CDR3 is 15 amino acids long. Germline V gene lookup returns CDR1 MNHEY and CDR2 SVGAGI. This CDR3 reads CASSRSQGMGEGYTF. The DNA for the CDR3 is TGTGCCAGCAGTCGTTCACAGGGTATGGGGGAAGGCTACACCTTC.

The rearrangement links TRBV6-1 to TRBJ2-1; D is possibly TRBD2 (6 bases). The germline V and J ends were trimmed by 1 base and 0 bases, with 10 bases remaining between them. Germline CDR1 MNHNS, CDR2 SASEGT. There are 16 residues in the CDR3. CDR3 nucleotides: TGTGCCAGCAGTGAAGTTCTGGGGGGCTCCTACAATGAGCAGTTCTTC. Translated, it gives CASSEVLGGSYNEQFF.

Worth noting for this clone: Within the sample, other DNA sequences also encode this same CDR3. V usage is TRBV15 and J usage is TRBJ1-4, with D tentatively TRBD1 (6 bases). Germline CDR1 and CDR2: LNHNV and YYDKDF (reference sequence). The CDR3 has 14 amino acids. The V end lost 5 bases, the J end lost 1 base, and 8 bases lay between the germline ends. Here the CDR3 reads CATSPQGTNEKLFF. In DNA form, the CDR3 reads TGTGCCACCAGCCCACAGGGAACTAATGAAAAACTGTTTTTT.